The clone carrying this T cell receptor beta chain was seen more than once but under ten times. Its antigen is undetermined. This sample was taken from a study of early T cells in non-severe SARS-CoV-2 infection. On the study more broadly: Alpha and beta chains were unpaired, from unsorted whole-blood bulk RNA.

Unique molecular identifiers (one per individual cDNA molecule) were attached. TCRdb re-analysed the 5' RACE reads in MiXCR, keeping a single row per CDR3 protein. The sample has some 91,000 distinct CDR3 sequences, roughly 11% seen once. CDR3 length equals 12 residues. Germline CDR1 and CDR2: SQVTM and ANQGSEA. V was clipped by 5 bases and J by 6 bases; unmatched bases: 7. Findings and caveats of the study: Matching against VDJdb likely underestimated virus-specific expansions, favoring anti-spike CD8.

The chain uses TRBV29-1 and TRBJ2-7; 7 positions agree with TRBD1. The clonotype originates from an adult who was a healthcare worker with PCR-confirmed SARS-CoV-2 infection or an uninfected control (not recorded which). The sample was whole blood, taken at baseline. DNA for the CDR3: TGCAGCGTTAGCGAACAGGGGCGCGAGCAGTACTTC. It is translated as CSVSEQGREQYF.